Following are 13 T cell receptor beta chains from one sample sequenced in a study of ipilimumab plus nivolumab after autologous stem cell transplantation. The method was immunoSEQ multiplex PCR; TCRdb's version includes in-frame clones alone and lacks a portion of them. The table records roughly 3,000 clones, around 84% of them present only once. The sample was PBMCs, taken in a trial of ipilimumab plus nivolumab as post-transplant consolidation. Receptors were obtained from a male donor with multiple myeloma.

The CDR3 is CASSPTIGAGSQETQYF. The CDR3 DNA reads TGTGCCAGCAGCCCGACCATCGGAGCGGGTAGTCAAGAGACCCAGTACTTC. The rearrangement links TRBV13 to TRBJ2-5; D is perhaps TRBD2 (6 bases). This CDR3 has 17 amino acids. V lost 5 bases and J 2 bases, leaving 21 bases between the germline ends. Germline V lookup: CDR1 PRHDT, CDR2 FYEKMQ (reference sequence).

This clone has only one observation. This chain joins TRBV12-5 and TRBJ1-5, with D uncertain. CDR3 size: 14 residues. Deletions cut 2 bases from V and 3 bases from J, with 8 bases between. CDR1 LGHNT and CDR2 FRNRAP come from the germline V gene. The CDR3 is CASGLSQLNQPQHF. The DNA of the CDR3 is TGTGCTAGTGGTTTGTCACAGCTCAATCAGCCCCAGCATTTT.

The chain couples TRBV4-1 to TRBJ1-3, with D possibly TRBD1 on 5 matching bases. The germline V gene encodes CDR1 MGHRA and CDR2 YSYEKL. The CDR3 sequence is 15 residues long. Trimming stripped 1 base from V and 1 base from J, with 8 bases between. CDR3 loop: CASSQAWGSGNTIYF. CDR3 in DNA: TGCGCCAGCAGCCAAGCTTGGGGGTCTGGAAACACCATATATTTT.

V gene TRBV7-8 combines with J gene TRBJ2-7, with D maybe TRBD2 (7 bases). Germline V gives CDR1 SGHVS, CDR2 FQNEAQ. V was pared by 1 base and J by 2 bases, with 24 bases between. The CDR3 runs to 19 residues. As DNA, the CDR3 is TGTGCCAGCAGCTTAGGGAGACGACCCCTCGGGGGGCCAACCTACGAGCAGTACTTC. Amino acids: CASSLGRRPLGGPTYEQYF.

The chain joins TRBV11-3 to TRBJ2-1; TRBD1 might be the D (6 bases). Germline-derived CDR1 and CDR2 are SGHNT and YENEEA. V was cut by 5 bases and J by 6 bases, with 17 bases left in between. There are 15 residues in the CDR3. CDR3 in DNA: TGTGCCAGCAGCGTAGGGGGAATAGGCGGCAATGAGCAGTTCTTC. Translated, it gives CASSVGGIGGNEQFF.

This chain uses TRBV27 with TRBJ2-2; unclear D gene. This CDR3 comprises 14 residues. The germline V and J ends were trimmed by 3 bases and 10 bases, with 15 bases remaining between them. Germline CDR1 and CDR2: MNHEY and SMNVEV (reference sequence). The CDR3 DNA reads TGTGCCAGCAGTTTCGGACCCCGTTCAGAGGAGCTGTTTTTT. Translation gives CASSFGPRSEELFF.

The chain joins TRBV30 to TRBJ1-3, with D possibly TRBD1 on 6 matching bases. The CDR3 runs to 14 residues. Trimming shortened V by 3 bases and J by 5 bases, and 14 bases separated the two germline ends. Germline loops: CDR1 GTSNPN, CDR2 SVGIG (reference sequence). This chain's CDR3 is CAWSPRGARNTIYF. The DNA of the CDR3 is TGTGCCTGGAGCCCGCGGGGGGCTCGAAACACCATATATTTT.

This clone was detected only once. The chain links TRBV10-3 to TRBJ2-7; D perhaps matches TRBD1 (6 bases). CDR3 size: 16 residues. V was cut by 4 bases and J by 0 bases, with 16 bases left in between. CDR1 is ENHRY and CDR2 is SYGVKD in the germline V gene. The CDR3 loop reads CAISGNDRSPSYEQYF. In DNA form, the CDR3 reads TGTGCCATCAGTGGAAACGACAGGTCCCCCTCCTACGAGCAGTACTTC.

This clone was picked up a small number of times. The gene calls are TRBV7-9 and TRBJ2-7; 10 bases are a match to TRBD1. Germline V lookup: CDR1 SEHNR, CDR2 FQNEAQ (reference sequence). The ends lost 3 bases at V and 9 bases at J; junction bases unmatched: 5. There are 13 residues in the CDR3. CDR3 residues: CASSFRDRGVQYF. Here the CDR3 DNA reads TGTGCCAGCAGCTTCCGGGACAGGGGTGTGCAGTACTTC.

CDR3 sequence (DNA): TGTGCCAGCAGCTTGGGACCCCTTAGCAATCAGCCCCAGCATTTT. Its protein is CASSLGPLSNQPQHF. The chain has TRBV5-6 and TRBJ1-5, with D uncertain. Deletions cut 0 bases from V and 0 bases from J, with 7 bases between. The CDR3 is made up of 15 amino acids. CDR1 and CDR2 (germline): SGHDT, YYEEEE. The full variable domain, in which reference TRBV5-6 and TRBJ1-5 provide the parts outside the CDR3, is DAGVTQSPTHLIKTRGQQVTLRCSPKSGHDTVSWYQQALGQGPQFIFQYYEEEERQRGNFPDRFSGHQFPNYSSELNVNALLLGDSALYLCASSLGPLSNQPQHFGDGTRLSIL.

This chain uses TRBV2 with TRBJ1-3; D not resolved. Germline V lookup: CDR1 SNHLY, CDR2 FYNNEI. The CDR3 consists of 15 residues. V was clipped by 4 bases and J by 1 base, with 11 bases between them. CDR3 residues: CASSVSLGSGNTIYF. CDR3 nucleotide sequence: TGTGCCAGCAGTGTATCCTTGGGATCTGGAAACACCATATATTTT.

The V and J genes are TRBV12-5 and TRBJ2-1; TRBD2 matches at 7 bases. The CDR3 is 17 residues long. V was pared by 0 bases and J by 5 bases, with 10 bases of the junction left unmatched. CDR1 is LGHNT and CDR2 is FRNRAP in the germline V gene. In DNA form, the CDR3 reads TGTGCTAGTGGTTTGGTACTGGGGGGGGTTTTAGACAATGAGCAGTTCTTC. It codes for CASGLVLGGVLDNEQFF.

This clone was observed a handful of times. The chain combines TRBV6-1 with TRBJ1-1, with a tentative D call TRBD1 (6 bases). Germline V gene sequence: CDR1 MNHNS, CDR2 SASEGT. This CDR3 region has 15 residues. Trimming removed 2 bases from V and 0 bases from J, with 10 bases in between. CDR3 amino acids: CASSEPGHLNTEAFF. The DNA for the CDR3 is TGTGCCAGCAGTGAACCGGGACACTTGAACACTGAAGCTTTCTTT.